The next 8 T cell receptor beta chains were all read from a single sample in a study of OX40 agonist ivuxolimab in advanced cancers. Profiled with immunoSEQ multiplex PCR; TCRdb holds only in-frame clones, not every one. The sample lists about 6,700 clones; over 90% were seen once. The sample was CD4+ or CD8+ T cells sorted from blood, taken in a trial of the OX40 agonist ivuxolimab. The receptors originated from an adult with an advanced solid tumor such as melanoma, head and neck, liver or kidney cancer.

The chain employs TRBV7-8 and TRBJ1-4; D may be TRBD1 (5 bases). The CDR3 loop spans 14 amino acids. V lost 5 bases and J 10 bases, leaving 17 bases between the germline ends. The germline CDR1 and CDR2 sequences are SGHVS and FQNEAQ. This CDR3 is CASSPGTAGGKLFF. The CDR3 nucleotides read TGTGCCAGCAGCCCGGGGACGGCCGGGGGAAAACTGTTTTTT.

This sequence joins TRBV5-1 and TRBJ1-4; D is uncertain. The V gene's germline CDR1 is SGHRS and CDR2 YFSETQ. The length of the CDR3 is 15 residues. V lost 0 bases to trimming and J lost 7 bases, with 13 bases between them. The CDR3 spells CASSLGGLSIEKLFF. In DNA, the CDR3 is TGCGCCAGCAGCTTGGGGGGTCTGAGTATTGAAAAACTGTTTTTT. Using reference TRBV5-1 and TRBJ1-4 for the parts outside the CDR3, the full variable domain is KAGVTQTPRYLIKTRGQQVTLSCSPISGHRSVSWYQQTPGQGLQFLFEYFSETQRNKGNFPGRFSGRQFSNSRSEMNVSTLELGDSALYLCASSLGGLSIEKLFFGSGTQLSVL.

This chain connects TRBV28 to TRBJ1-1; 11 bases agree with TRBD1. Germline-derived CDR1 and CDR2 are MDHEN and SYDVKM. Trimming took 4 bases from V and 1 from J; bases not matched to a gene: 8. The CDR3 sequence is 17 residues long. The chain's CDR3 is CASSSPRDRGTNTEAFF. Written as DNA, the CDR3 is TGTGCCAGCAGTTCCCCCCGGGACAGGGGGACGAACACTGAAGCTTTCTTT.

This rearrangement joins TRBV19 to TRBJ2-1, with TRBD2 matching over 13 bases. The CDR3 is 15 residues long. CDR1 LNHDA and CDR2 SQIVND come from the germline V gene (reference sequence). V shed 2 bases, J shed 7 bases, and the junction held 2 bases outside the gene matches. CDR3 in amino acids: CASSIWGLAGNEQFF. In DNA, the CDR3 is TGTGCCAGTAGTATATGGGGACTAGCGGGGAATGAGCAGTTCTTC.

The V call is TRBV7-9, the J call TRBJ1-1; D gene unclear. Germline values: CDR1 SEHNR, CDR2 FQNEAQ (reference sequence). This CDR3 is 13 amino acids long. Between the trimmed V and J ends, which lost 5 bases and 5 bases, there was a span of 12 bases. The CDR3, as DNA: TGTGCCAGCAGCACCACATCGGAAACTGAAGCTTTCTTT. Protein sequence: CASSTTSETEAFF.

The V call is TRBV7-6, the J call TRBJ2-3; D is unclear. The V end lost 5 bases, the J end lost 6 bases, and 15 bases lay between the germline ends. Germline CDR1 and CDR2: SGHVS and FNYEAQ. This CDR3 spans 14 amino acids. The CDR3 protein is CASSPSLLGDTQYF. In DNA form, the CDR3 reads TGTGCCAGCAGCCCCTCGCTCCTAGGTGATACGCAGTATTTT.

V usage is TRBV5-1 and J usage is TRBJ2-1; 12 bases line up with TRBD2. Germline V gene lookup returns CDR1 SGHRS and CDR2 YFSETQ. This CDR3 comprises 16 residues. Unmatched junction bases numbered 8, after V lost 1 base and J lost 9 bases. The CDR3 region has the DNA TGCGCCAGCAGCTTGAGCTCTAGCGGGAGGGCCCGTGAGCAGTTCTTC. Translation gives CASSLSSSGRAREQFF. The variable domain in full, with the rest retrieved from reference TRBV5-1 and TRBJ2-1, is KAGVTQTPRYLIKTRGQQVTLSCSPISGHRSVSWYQQTPGQGLQFLFEYFSETQRNKGNFPGRFSGRQFSNSRSEMNVSTLELGDSALYLCASSLSSSGRAREQFFGPGTRLTVL.

The chain couples TRBV6-6 to TRBJ1-5; tentatively, D is TRBD1 (5 bases). The CDR3 totals 16 residues. The V gene lost 5 bases and the J gene lost 0 bases, with 14 bases spanning the gap. Germline loops: CDR1 MNHNY, CDR2 SVGAGI (reference sequence). The CDR3 DNA reads TGTGCCAGCAGTCAGGGAAGGAGAAATAGCAATCAGCCCCAGCATTTT. Translation gives CASSQGRRNSNQPQHF.